What follows describes a single T cell receptor beta chain. Deletions cut 5 bases from V and 0 bases from J, with 13 bases between. Germline-derived CDR1 and CDR2 are SGHVS and FQNEAQ. This CDR3 spans 16 amino acids. cDNA prepared by RNA extraction and subsequent reverse transcription served as the template for sequencing. Measured with immunoSEQ multiplex PCR; TCRdb has only the in-frame clones, and not every one. The repertoire holds about 180,000 clones, with around half as singletons. This sample was taken from a study of CD8+ T cells in alopecia areata. Study-wide background: Scoring of treated patients' severity used the percentage of affected scalp area.

The treatment is: oral pan-JAK inhibitor, 5-10 mg twice daily. The source is a human donor with alopecia areata. This chain uses TRBV7-8 with TRBJ1-4, with D maybe TRBD1 (6 bases). The specimen was CD8+ T cells sorted from blood, collected at week 24, from a patient treated with tofacitinib. CDR3 in amino acids: CASSPSRGSTNEKLFF. CDR3 DNA: TGTGCCAGCAGCCCTAGTAGGGGGTCAACTAATGAAAAACTGTTTTTT.